This T cell receptor beta chain stems from a study of shared clonotypes between healthy human individuals. General study findings and limits: Around 5% was the fraction of naive CD4 clonotypes found shared across four donors.

Trimming removed 9 bases from V and 0 bases from J; junction bases left unmatched: 13. This CDR3 region has 17 residues. Germline values: CDR1 MDHEN, CDR2 SYDVKM. Method: immunoSEQ multiplex PCR; TCRdb's copy keeps in-frame clones and lacks some. There are about 1 million clones in the sample; 65% to 80% occur only once, and roughly 1.4% lies in the top ten. As regards this clone: Its antigen is currently unknown.

This chain uses TRBV28 with TRBJ2-2; 7 nucleotides match TRBD2. This sequence was found in a man aged 18 to 29 in good health. The sample taken for sequencing was memory CD4+ T cells sorted from blood. Subset meaning: CD45RA-negative fraction. CDR3 region: CASRQGGAPPNTGELFF. DNA for the CDR3: TGTGCCAGTCGCCAGGGAGGGGCCCCCCCGAACACCGGGGAGCTGTTTTTT.